These T cell receptor beta chains were read from a single sample in a study of shared clonotypes between healthy human individuals. Generated by immunoSEQ multiplex PCR, the TCRdb table keeps only in-frame clones and is missing some. The profile shows a few million clones, just over 90% of them singletons. Material for sequencing was naive CD4+ T cells from PBMCs. The receptors stem from a man between 18 and 29 years old in good health. Some clones in this sample may be carry-over from other donors' samples. Each CDR3 is given with its conserved first and last residue. The order of the fields is CDR3 protein, clone size, J gene, V gene. Size is omitted from some rows. Given values are once, few, many or a class for expanded clones.

cdr3_aa: CASSAGGGIPEQFF
clone_size: .
j_call: TRBJ2-1
v_call: TRBV7-9

cdr3_aa: CASIPVANEKLFF
clone_size: .
j_call: TRBJ1-4
v_call: TRBV2

cdr3_aa: CAISDLRENNEQFF
clone_size: .
j_call: TRBJ2-1
v_call: TRBV10-3

cdr3_aa: CASSLTGPYNEQFF
clone_size: .
j_call: TRBJ2-1
v_call: TRBV5-1

cdr3_aa: CASTPSGTGDYEQYF
clone_size: .
j_call: .
v_call: TRBV28

cdr3_aa: CASSNGLAGAETQYF
clone_size: .
j_call: TRBJ2-5
v_call: TRBV5-1

cdr3_aa: CATSRTQVRGEQFF
clone_size: .
j_call: TRBJ2-1
v_call: TRBV15

cdr3_aa: CASSFNSKGLTEAFF
clone_size: .
j_call: TRBJ1-1
v_call: TRBV28

cdr3_aa: CASPKVDTQYF
clone_size: .
j_call: TRBJ2-3
v_call: TRBV9

cdr3_aa: CASSAPSSYEQYF
clone_size: once
j_call: TRBJ2-7
v_call: TRBV6-6

cdr3_aa: CASSHSTYEQYF
clone_size: .
j_call: TRBJ2-7
v_call: TRBV4-1

cdr3_aa: CASSESRNTIYF
clone_size: .
j_call: TRBJ1-3
v_call: TRBV25-1

cdr3_aa: CASSFGTGGWYEQYF
clone_size: .
j_call: TRBJ2-7
v_call: TRBV27

cdr3_aa: CASKTLQGAYYEQYF
clone_size: .
j_call: TRBJ2-7
v_call: TRBV2

cdr3_aa: CATQRDGGKGETQYF
clone_size: .
j_call: TRBJ2-5
v_call: TRBV5-1

cdr3_aa: CASSDSGTEAFF
clone_size: once
j_call: TRBJ1-1
v_call: TRBV25-1

cdr3_aa: CAWSRTVGNQPQHF
clone_size: .
j_call: TRBJ1-5
v_call: TRBV30

cdr3_aa: CATSANRADNEKLFF
clone_size: once
j_call: TRBJ1-4
v_call: TRBV15

cdr3_aa: CASSRNSYGYTF
clone_size: .
j_call: TRBJ1-2
v_call: TRBV7-2

cdr3_aa: CASSLGTGEAYTF
clone_size: .
j_call: TRBJ1-2
v_call: TRBV5-1

cdr3_aa: CATGARGSGNTIYF
clone_size: once
j_call: TRBJ1-3
v_call: TRBV10-3

cdr3_aa: CSPIMNTEAFF
clone_size: .
j_call: TRBJ1-1
v_call: TRBV20-1

cdr3_aa: CASSLATAKNIQYF
clone_size: .
j_call: TRBJ2-4
v_call: TRBV5-4

cdr3_aa: CASSLTQTVLTGELFF
clone_size: once
j_call: TRBJ2-2
v_call: TRBV11-2

cdr3_aa: CASSSSIGQDFTDTQYF
clone_size: .
j_call: TRBJ2-3
v_call: TRBV7-9

cdr3_aa: CATQTDSNQPQHF
clone_size: .
j_call: TRBJ1-5
v_call: TRBV2

cdr3_aa: CAISDSLEDGLYEQYF
clone_size: .
j_call: TRBJ2-7
v_call: TRBV10-3

cdr3_aa: CASSAVISNYGYTF
clone_size: .
j_call: TRBJ1-2
v_call: TRBV9